These 25 T cell receptor beta chains were all obtained from the same sample, sequenced in a study of shared T cell receptors in the human thymus. The method was immunoSEQ multiplex PCR; TCRdb's version includes in-frame clones alone and lacks a portion of them. The repertoire consists of about 660,000 clones, with 88% occurring once and the leading ten covering about 0.01%. These data were also filed under a second study, of human thymus T cells.

Sequenced sample: thymocytes. The receptors were gathered from a boy under three years old with a congenital heart defect.

The chain couples TRBV7-8 to TRBJ2-5, with D perhaps TRBD2 (6 bases). This CDR3 has 15 amino acids. Trimming took 4 bases from V and 1 from J, leaving 13 bases between them. Germline CDR1 and CDR2: SGHVS and FQNEAQ. This CDR3 reads CASSSHGGAQETQYF. CDR3 sequence (DNA): TGTGCCAGCAGCTCCCACGGCGGGGCCCAAGAGACCCAGTACTTC.

V is TRBV7-6 and J is TRBJ2-3; TRBD2 matches at 12 bases. Unmatched junction bases numbered 5, after V lost 5 bases and J lost 2 bases. CDR1 is SGHVS and CDR2 is FNYEAQ in the germline V gene. This CDR3 has 16 residues. CDR3 amino acids: CASSPRTSGTTDTQYF. In nucleotides, the CDR3 is TGTGCCAGCAGCCCGAGGACTAGCGGGACCACAGATACGCAGTATTTT.

The chain is built from TRBV5-6 and TRBJ2-3; 11 bases line up with TRBD2. The length of the CDR3 is 16 residues. The junction had 8 bases not matched to a gene; V was cut back by 3 bases and J by 5 bases. Germline loops: CDR1 SGHDT, CDR2 YYEEEE. In DNA form, the CDR3 reads TGTGCCAGCAGCTCCCCACTAGCGGGAGCTGGAGATACGCAGTATTTT. Amino acid sequence: CASSSPLAGAGDTQYF.

The gene calls are TRBV6-1 and TRBJ2-7; no firm D call. The germline CDR1 and CDR2 sequences are MNHNS and SASEGT. The CDR3 is made up of 14 amino acids. V dropped 6 bases and J dropped 2 bases, with 14 bases sitting between them. CDR3 in amino acids: CASSTRLSPYEQYF. CDR3 nucleotide sequence: TGTGCCAGCAGCACCCGACTTTCCCCCTACGAGCAGTACTTC.

Note on this clone: Other DNA sequences in the same sample also yield this CDR3. This chain joins TRBV7-2 and TRBJ2-7; D unclear. The CDR3 totals 13 residues. CDR1 is SGHTA and CDR2 is FQGNSA in the germline V gene. The V end lost 3 bases, the J end lost 0 bases, and 6 bases lay between the germline ends. The CDR3 sequence: CASSLPSSYEQYF. In nucleotides, the CDR3 is TGTGCCAGCAGCTTGCCGAGCTCCTACGAGCAGTACTTC.

V gene TRBV4-3 combines with J gene TRBJ1-3; D gene uncertain. V was trimmed by 2 bases and J by 4 bases, leaving 18 bases between them. CDR1 and CDR2 from the germline V gene are LGHNA and YSLEER. The length of the CDR3 is 17 residues. DNA for the CDR3: TGCGCCAGCAGCCAAACCCCGTCTTGGGCCCACGGAAACACCATATATTTT. Translated: CASSQTPSWAHGNTIYF.

The CDR3 reads CATGLHSYEQYF. DNA for the CDR3: TGTGCCACGGGACTACACTCCTACGAGCAGTACTTC. The chain couples TRBV10-3 to TRBJ2-7; 7 bases map to TRBD2. This CDR3 has 12 amino acids. The germline V gene encodes CDR1 ENHRY and CDR2 SYGVKD. V lost 10 bases and J lost 0; bases outside the gene matches: 3.

The chain has TRBV9 and TRBJ1-2; D is possibly TRBD1 (6 bases). This CDR3 region has 14 residues. Germline CDR1 SGDLS, CDR2 YYNGEE. The germline V and J ends were trimmed by 4 bases and 2 bases, with 12 bases remaining between them. Written as DNA, the CDR3 is TGTGCCAGCAGCCCCGACAGGCGGAACTATGGCTACACCTTC. Residues: CASSPDRRNYGYTF.

The gene calls are TRBV11-2 and TRBJ1-5; 10 nucleotides agree with TRBD1. CDR1 and CDR2 from the germline V gene are SGHAT and FQNNGV. The CDR3 has 18 amino acids. Trimming removed 3 bases from V and 2 bases from J; junction bases left unmatched: 10. The CDR3 loop reads CASSLGDRGRSGNQPQHF. The CDR3 nucleotides read TGTGCCAGCAGCTTGGGGGACAGGGGACGATCGGGCAATCAGCCCCAGCATTTT.

V gene TRBV12-5 combines with J gene TRBJ2-1; maybe TRBD1 (6 bases). V lost 0 bases, J lost 5 bases, and 14 bases lay in between. Germline CDR1 LGHNT, CDR2 FRNRAP. The CDR3 is 16 residues long. CDR3 sequence reads: CASGLVMGDTNNEQFF. For the CDR3, the DNA is TGTGCTAGTGGTTTGGTTATGGGGGACACCAACAATGAGCAGTTCTTC.

The genes are TRBV19 and TRBJ2-1; 13 bases line up with TRBD2. V shed 9 bases and J 1 base; nucleotides not matched to a gene: 6. This CDR3 is built from 16 residues. Germline V lookup: CDR1 LNHDA, CDR2 SQIVND (reference sequence). CDR3 in amino acids: CASNLGLAGSYNEQFF. The CDR3 coding sequence is TGTGCCAGCAACTTGGGACTAGCGGGATCCTACAATGAGCAGTTCTTC. The whole variable domain, filled in from reference TRBV19 and TRBJ2-1, reads DGGITQSPKYLFRKEGQNVTLSCEQNLNHDAMYWYRQDPGQGLRLIYYSQIVNDFQKGDIAEGYSVSREKKESFPLTVTSAQKNPTAFYLCASNLGLAGSYNEQFFGPGTRLTVL.

This clone was detected a few times. V gene TRBV5-4 combines with J gene TRBJ2-7, with 7 nucleotides matching TRBD1. The CDR3 is 14 residues long. With 2 bases clipped from V and 1 base from J, the junction kept 3 bases outside the gene matches. CDR1 SGHNT and CDR2 YYREEE come from the germline V gene (reference sequence). The CDR3 coding sequence is TGTGCCAGCAGCTTCCCGGGACAGTCCTACGAGCAGTACTTC. It is translated as CASSFPGQSYEQYF.

The chain carries TRBV7-9 and TRBJ2-2; TRBD2 is a possible D gene (6 bases). V gave up 7 bases and J gave up 2 bases, with 17 bases separating them. Germline CDR1 and CDR2: SEHNR and FQNEAQ (reference sequence). CDR3 length: 16 residues. In DNA form, the CDR3 reads TGTGCCAGCAATAGAGGAAAGGAGGGAAACACCGGGGAGCTGTTTTTT. Translated: CASNRGKEGNTGELFF.

The chain links TRBV6-1 to TRBJ2-7, with 8 bases lining up with TRBD1. Germline values: CDR1 MNHNS, CDR2 SASEGT. Trimming took 5 bases from V and 2 from J; bases not matched to a gene: 8. The CDR3 runs 15 residues. The CDR3 DNA reads as TGTGCCAGCAGTATACGGACAGGGACTCCCTACGAGCAGTACTTC. Translating it yields CASSIRTGTPYEQYF.

CDR3 in DNA: TGTGCCAGCAGTTTGGGACTAGCGGGACGTCAGGGGTACAATGAGCAGTTCTTC. Amino acid sequence: CASSLGLAGRQGYNEQFF. The chain carries TRBV27 and TRBJ2-1, with 13 bases lining up with TRBD2. The CDR3 spans 18 residues. V was pared by 3 bases and J by 4 bases, with 9 bases of the junction left unmatched. Germline lookup yields CDR1 MNHEY and CDR2 SMNVEV (reference sequence).

The chain joins TRBV7-3 to TRBJ2-5; tentatively, D is TRBD2 (6 bases). Germline CDR1 and CDR2: SGHTA and FQGTGA. V was shortened by 1 base and J by 2 bases, with 11 bases between the two germline ends. This CDR3 contains 15 residues. The CDR3 here is CASSLNPGLQETQYF. The CDR3 DNA is TGTGCCAGCAGCTTAAACCCGGGACTGCAAGAGACCCAGTACTTC. Using reference TRBV7-3 and TRBJ2-5 for the parts outside the CDR3, the full variable domain is GAGVSQTPSNKVTEKGKYVELRCDPISGHTALYWYRQSLGQGPEFLIYFQGTGAADDSGLPNDRFFAVRPEGSVSTLKIQRTERGDSAVYLCASSLNPGLQETQYFGPGTRLLVL.

The chain employs TRBV15 and TRBJ2-7; possible D gene TRBD2, 5 bases. V lost 0 bases and J 3 bases, leaving 9 bases between the germline ends. Germline V lookup: CDR1 LNHNV, CDR2 YYDKDF (reference sequence). This CDR3 has 14 amino acids. DNA of the CDR3: TGTGCCACCAGCAGAGACGGGGAGCACTACGAGCAGTACTTC. Protein product: CATSRDGEHYEQYF.

The chain links TRBV23-1 to TRBJ2-6; D is unclear. TRBV23-1 is identified as an open reading frame with a role that is uncertain. Trimming removed 2 bases from V and 4 bases from J, with 15 bases in between. The CDR3 consists of 17 residues. The CDR3 nucleotides are TGCGCCAGCAGTCAACCCTATATGGGCTCCGGGGCCAACGTCCTGACTTTC. It translates to CASSQPYMGSGANVLTF.

This chain connects TRBV6-1 to TRBJ2-3, with 7 bases that match TRBD1. Germline-derived CDR1 and CDR2 are MNHNS and SASEGT. The CDR3 has 15 residues. The J segment lost 0 bases and the V segment lost 2 bases, leaving 2 bases of the junction unmatched. The DNA of the CDR3 is TGTGCCAGCAGTGAACTGACAGGGAGCACAGATACGCAGTATTTT. Translated, it gives CASSELTGSTDTQYF.

This clone has more than one count but fewer than ten. This chain links TRBV27 with TRBJ2-3; TRBD2 aligns across 14 bases. Germline assignment: CDR1 MNHEY and CDR2 SMNVEV (reference sequence). J lost 4 bases, V lost 3 bases, and 9 bases had no gene match. The CDR3 loop spans 18 amino acids. The CDR3 spells CASSFHISTSGRADTQYF. The CDR3 region has the DNA TGTGCCAGCAGTTTCCATATCTCGACTAGCGGGAGGGCAGATACGCAGTATTTT.

CDR3 nucleotides: TGTGCCAGCAGCAAAGGGGGATCTAACTATGGCTACACCTTC. Residues: CASSKGGSNYGYTF. The chain couples TRBV7-9 to TRBJ1-2; D is perhaps TRBD1 (6 bases). The germline gives CDR1 SEHNR, CDR2 FQNEAQ (reference sequence). There are 14 residues in the CDR3. Trimming took off 5 bases at V and 0 bases at J, with 10 bases between the two ends.

For the CDR3, the DNA is TGTGCCTGGAGTGAGACAGGGCTATACACTGAAGCTTTCTTT. This codes for CAWSETGLYTEAFF. The J gene is TRBJ1-1, the V gene TRBV30; 7 bases are shared with TRBD1. The CDR3 runs to 14 residues. The V segment lost 1 base and the J segment 3 bases; nucleotides outside the gene matches: 5. Per germline, CDR1 GTSNPN and CDR2 SVGIG (reference sequence).

The gene calls are TRBV27 and TRBJ2-1, with D tentatively TRBD2 (5 bases). CDR1 is MNHEY, CDR2 SMNVEV, per germline (reference sequence). The germline V and J ends were trimmed by 2 bases and 7 bases, with 15 bases remaining between them. This CDR3 region has 15 residues. DNA of the CDR3: TGTGCCAGCAGTTTACGAAGCGGTAGAGGAAATGAGCAGTTCTTC. Protein product: CASSLRSGRGNEQFF.

The chain uses TRBV5-1 and TRBJ1-1; D gene unclear. This CDR3 has 14 amino acids. V lost 4 bases to trimming and J lost 11 bases, with 21 bases between them. Germline V gene sequence: CDR1 SGHRS, CDR2 YFSETQ. CDR3 sequence: CASSPRSRPNEAFF. For the CDR3, the DNA is TGCGCCAGCAGCCCCAGGTCCCGCCCGAACGAGGCTTTCTTT.

The V call is TRBV7-2, the J call TRBJ1-3; 11 bases line up with TRBD1. The V gene's germline CDR1 is SGHTA and CDR2 FQGNSA. The CDR3 covers 18 residues. V gave up 4 bases and J gave up 2 bases; unmatched junction bases: 10. The CDR3 bases are TGTGCCAGCAGCTCCAATCCTCCGGGACAGGGGGCTGGAAACACCATATATTTT. The encoded protein is CASSSNPPGQGAGNTIYF.